Below, 26 T cell receptor beta chains from the same sample are listed, as sequenced in a study of blood T cell repertoires in COVID-19. Profiling relied on immunoSEQ multiplex PCR, and the TCRdb table lists in-frame clones only, not all of them. The sample lists 50,000 to 60,000 clones; approximately 88% were seen once. Sequenced: peripheral blood. These receptors all come from a man between 35 and 55 years old with COVID-19, enrolled during active disease.

This chain uses TRBV5-4 with TRBJ2-1; TRBD2 matches at 12 bases. Germline-derived CDR1 and CDR2 are SGHNT and YYREEE (reference sequence). V gave up 0 bases and J gave up 5 bases; unmatched junction bases: 6. This CDR3 has 17 residues. DNA of the CDR3: TGTGCCAGCAGCTTGGCCCAACTAGCGGGAGGTCACAATGAGCAGTTCTTC. Translation gives CASSLAQLAGGHNEQFF.

This clone has only one observation. The CDR3: CASSPTGDNYGYTF. In nucleotides, the CDR3 is TGTGCCAGCTCACCGACAGGGGATAACTATGGCTACACCTTC. This sequence joins TRBV18 and TRBJ1-2, with 8 bases fitting TRBD1. The CDR3 extends over 14 amino acids. The germline V gene has CDR1 KGHSH and CDR2 LQKENI. V lost 3 bases, J lost 1 base, and 1 base stayed unmatched.

Written as DNA, the CDR3 is TGTGCCAGCAGCTTACTTGGGGGCTTCAGCGAAGATACGCAGTATTTT. Translating it yields CASSLLGGFSEDTQYF. The chain couples TRBV11-2 to TRBJ2-3, with D tentatively TRBD1 (6 bases). Per germline, CDR1 SGHAT and CDR2 FQNNGV. This CDR3 has 16 residues. V was cut by 2 bases and J by 5 bases, with 17 bases left in between.

The chain has TRBV5-1 and TRBJ1-4; D ambiguous. V lost 5 bases, J lost 5 bases, and 25 bases lay in between. The germline gives CDR1 SGHRS, CDR2 YFSETQ. This CDR3 is built from 18 residues. CDR3 DNA: TGCGCCAGCAGTTCGGGGATAATGAAAATGGCACCGAATGAAAAACTGTTTTTT. Its translation: CASSSGIMKMAPNEKLFF.

This clone showed up just once. The chain combines TRBV5-5 with TRBJ1-4, with no clear D. V lost 3 bases and J lost 0, with 9 bases in between. The CDR3 spans 15 residues. In germline, CDR1 is SGHKS, CDR2 YYEKEE (reference sequence). For the CDR3, the DNA is TGTGCCAGCAGCTCGGGGATTGCAACTAATGAAAAACTGTTTTTT. Its protein is CASSSGIATNEKLFF.

V gene TRBV11-3 combines with J gene TRBJ2-1, with TRBD2 matching over 8 bases. There are 15 residues in the CDR3. J lost 6 bases, V lost 3 bases, and 7 bases had no gene match. Germline CDR1 is SGHNT and CDR2 is YENEEA. DNA of the CDR3: TGTGCCAGCAGCTTCGGGGGGGCCTCTTCCAATGAGCAGTTCTTC. This encodes CASSFGGASSNEQFF.

The CDR3 nucleotides read TGTGCCAGTAGTGATACAGGGTGGTATGGCTACACCTTC. It yields the protein CASSDTGWYGYTF. The rearrangement links TRBV19 to TRBJ1-2; TRBD1 is a possible D gene (6 bases). The CDR3 totals 13 residues. The germline V gene encodes CDR1 LNHDA and CDR2 SQIVND (reference sequence). Trimming removed 5 bases at V and 5 bases at J, with 12 bases between. Full variable domain (missing parts from reference TRBV19 and TRBJ1-2): DGGITQSPKYLFRKEGQNVTLSCEQNLNHDAMYWYRQDPGQGLRLIYYSQIVNDFQKGDIAEGYSVSREKKESFPLTVTSAQKNPTAFYLCASSDTGWYGYTFGSGTRLTVV.

This clone was detected a few times. The chain employs TRBV19 and TRBJ1-1; 11 nucleotides match TRBD1. The V gene's germline CDR1 is LNHDA and CDR2 SQIVND (reference sequence). The CDR3 is made up of 14 amino acids. V lost 7 bases, J lost 5 bases, and 6 bases stayed unmatched. This chain's CDR3 is CASNWGTGGTEAFF. As DNA, the CDR3 is TGTGCCAGTAACTGGGGGACAGGGGGGACTGAAGCTTTCTTT. The full variable domain, rest sourced from reference TRBV19 and TRBJ1-1, is DGGITQSPKYLFRKEGQNVTLSCEQNLNHDAMYWYRQDPGQGLRLIYYSQIVNDFQKGDIAEGYSVSREKKESFPLTVTSAQKNPTAFYLCASNWGTGGTEAFFGQGTRLTVV.

This clone occurred a few times. The rearrangement links TRBV6-1 to TRBJ2-7; 8 positions match TRBD1. With V trimmed by 3 bases and J by 5 bases, 6 bases remained unmatched. The CDR3 covers 14 residues. The germline gives CDR1 MNHNS, CDR2 SASEGT. In DNA form, the CDR3 reads TGTGCCAGCAGTGACAACAGGGGGTATAACGAGCAGTACTTC. This translates into CASSDNRGYNEQYF.

Only a few counts were recorded for this clone. This sequence joins TRBV29-1 and TRBJ2-2; D unresolved. The CDR3 has 11 residues. CDR1 and CDR2 (germline): SQVTM, ANQGSEA. V was cut by 4 bases and J by 6 bases, with 6 bases left in between. The CDR3 loop reads CSVGSPGELFF. DNA of the CDR3: TGCAGCGTTGGTAGTCCCGGGGAGCTGTTTTTT.

The chain carries TRBV2 and TRBJ2-7; D might be TRBD2 (6 bases). The CDR3 spans 14 residues. The germline CDR1 and CDR2 sequences are SNHLY and FYNNEI. The germline V and J ends were trimmed by 8 bases and 6 bases, with 20 bases remaining between them. CDR3: CASSGDGDSVEQYF. In nucleotides, the CDR3 is TGTGCCAGCTCGGGGGACGGAGACTCAGTCGAGCAGTACTTC.

The gene calls are TRBV11-3 and TRBJ2-3; D unresolved. The CDR3 is made up of 14 amino acids. Germline CDR1 is SGHNT and CDR2 is YENEEA. The germline V and J ends were trimmed by 4 bases and 15 bases, with 23 bases remaining between them. The CDR3 region has the DNA TGTGCCAGCAGCTCTGGCCCGTCCGCGGTACGCCCCTATTTT. Translating gives CASSSGPSAVRPYF.

V gene TRBV7-9 combines with J gene TRBJ2-1; maybe TRBD1 (5 bases). V was trimmed by 5 bases and J by 5 bases, leaving 13 bases between them. Germline V gene data show CDR1 as SEHNR and CDR2 as FQNEAQ (reference sequence). CDR3 length: 14 amino acids. In DNA form, the CDR3 reads TGTGCCAGCAGCATGAGACAGACCAACAATGAGCAGTTCTTC. This sequence encodes CASSMRQTNNEQFF.

The rearrangement links TRBV6-5 to TRBJ1-2, with 10 positions matching TRBD1. With 5 bases clipped from V and 8 bases from J, the junction kept 8 bases outside the gene matches. This CDR3 has 14 residues. CDR1 is MNHEY, CDR2 SVGAGI, per germline. DNA for the CDR3: TGTGCCAGCAGTCTACGGACAGGGGGTGGAGGCTACACCTTC. Its translation: CASSLRTGGGGYTF.

The genes are TRBV20-1 and TRBJ2-3, with 11 positions matching TRBD2. CDR1 and CDR2 from the germline V gene are DFQATT and SNEGSKA (reference sequence). The junction had 4 bases not matched to a gene; V was cut back by 3 bases and J by 2 bases. The CDR3 length is 15 residues. The CDR3 is CSASVTSGVTDTQYF. In DNA form, the CDR3 reads TGCAGTGCTAGTGTGACTAGCGGGGTCACAGATACGCAGTATTTT.

This clone has a handful of counts. The chain uses TRBV5-5 and TRBJ1-3; possibly TRBD1 for D (6 bases). CDR1 and CDR2 (germline): SGHKS, YYEKEE (reference sequence). This CDR3 has 17 amino acids. Trimming left V 4 bases short and J 2 bases short, with 19 bases between. CDR3 DNA sequence: TGTGCCAGCAGCGACAGACCGGGACAAAGCACTGGAAACACCATATATTTT. It translates to CASSDRPGQSTGNTIYF.

The chain uses TRBV2 and TRBJ2-1; 12 bases match TRBD2. The germline CDR1 and CDR2 sequences are SNHLY and FYNNEI. This CDR3 contains 16 residues. The J segment lost 10 bases and the V segment lost 3 bases, leaving 10 bases of the junction unmatched. The CDR3 region is CASSDLRLAGGREQFF. CDR3 coding DNA: TGTGCCAGCAGTGATTTGAGGCTAGCGGGAGGGAGGGAGCAGTTCTTC.

V usage is TRBV9 and J usage is TRBJ2-1; 12 nucleotides align to TRBD1. Germline trimming cut 3 bases from V and 9 bases from J; bases unmatched to any gene: 7. From germline, CDR1 is SGDLS and CDR2 YYNGEE. The CDR3 extends over 15 amino acids. The CDR3 reads CASSAGQGARGEQFF. CDR3 nucleotide sequence: TGTGCCAGCAGCGCGGGACAGGGGGCGCGAGGTGAGCAGTTCTTC. Full variable domain (remainder filled in from reference TRBV9 and TRBJ2-1): DSGVTQTPKHLITATGQRVTLRCSPRSGDLSVYWYQQSLDQGLQFLIQYYNGEERAKGNILERFSAQQFPDLHSELNLSSLELGDSALYFCASSAGQGARGEQFFGPGTRLTVL.

This chain joins TRBV5-8 and TRBJ1-6; 7 nucleotides line up with TRBD1. After removal of 3 bases from V and 6 bases from J, the junction contained 12 bases not matched to a gene. Germline loops: CDR1 SGHTS, CDR2 YDEGEE. CDR3 length equals 17 residues. The CDR3 protein is CASSSNRGLAFNSPLHF. The CDR3, as DNA: TGTGCCAGCAGCTCGAACAGGGGTCTCGCGTTTAATTCACCCCTCCACTTT.

The gene calls are TRBV19 and TRBJ1-6, with TRBD1 matching 8 bases. Germline V gives CDR1 LNHDA, CDR2 SQIVND (reference sequence). The CDR3 totals 15 residues. The V and J ends lost 5 bases and 4 bases, in that order; junction bases with no gene match: 4. The CDR3 sequence: CASSGRDRYNSPLHF. DNA for the CDR3: TGTGCCAGTAGTGGACGGGACAGGTATAATTCACCCCTCCACTTT. Together with reference TRBV19 and TRBJ1-6, the CDR3 gives the full variable domain: DGGITQSPKYLFRKEGQNVTLSCEQNLNHDAMYWYRQDPGQGLRLIYYSQIVNDFQKGDIAEGYSVSREKKESFPLTVTSAQKNPTAFYLCASSGRDRYNSPLHFGNGTRLTVT.

This clone was seen a handful of times. This rearrangement joins TRBV5-1 to TRBJ2-1, with a possible D match to TRBD2 (7 bases). V was cut by 4 bases and J by 1 base, with 15 bases left in between. In germline, CDR1 is SGHRS, CDR2 YFSETQ. The length of the CDR3 is 16 residues. CDR3 region: CASSQGRGPSYNEQFF. The DNA of the CDR3 is TGCGCCAGCAGCCAGGGGAGGGGCCCTTCCTACAATGAGCAGTTCTTC.

This sequence joins TRBV25-1 and TRBJ2-3, with a tentative D call TRBD1 (6 bases). V was shortened by 1 base and J by 2 bases, with 19 bases between the two germline ends. The V gene's germline CDR1 is MGHDK and CDR2 SYGVNS. The CDR3 loop spans 18 amino acids. CDR3 in DNA: TGTGCCAGCAGTGAATTCCACCCCCGGGACACCCTCACAGATACGCAGTATTTT. Translating it yields CASSEFHPRDTLTDTQYF.

Only one count was recorded for this clone. This chain uses TRBV7-2 with TRBJ2-1, with 7 nucleotides matching TRBD1. The CDR3 has 14 amino acids. Trimming at V came to 2 bases and at J to 7 bases, leaving 5 bases not matched to a gene. Germline CDR1 SGHTA, CDR2 FQGNSA. The CDR3, as DNA: TGTGCCAGCAGCTTAAGGTGGGGACAGAATGAGCAGTTCTTC. It specifies CASSLRWGQNEQFF.

A single count supports this clone. The chain uses TRBV5-1 and TRBJ1-5; D call uncertain. Per the germline V gene, CDR1 is SGHRS and CDR2 is YFSETQ. V shed 0 bases and J shed 0 bases, with 7 bases lying between them. The CDR3 sequence is 15 residues long. The chain's CDR3 is CASSLGGSSNQPQHF. DNA for the CDR3: TGCGCCAGCAGCTTGGGAGGTTCTAGCAATCAGCCCCAGCATTTT.

The V and J genes are TRBV5-4 and TRBJ2-7; 8 bases agree with TRBD2. CDR1 and CDR2 from the germline V gene are SGHNT and YYREEE (reference sequence). The V segment lost 4 bases and the J segment 4 bases; nucleotides outside the gene matches: 7. The CDR3 is made up of 14 amino acids. The CDR3 reads CASSRGAGGYEQYF. Here the CDR3 DNA reads TGTGCCAGCAGCCGCGGGGCGGGGGGATACGAGCAGTACTTC.

The chain is built from TRBV5-4 and TRBJ1-4, with 9 bases that match TRBD1. The V segment lost 2 bases and the J segment 3 bases; nucleotides outside the gene matches: 5. Germline V gene lookup returns CDR1 SGHNT and CDR2 YYREEE (reference sequence). The CDR3 length is 16 residues. CDR3 DNA sequence: TGTGCCAGCAGCTTACAGGGGGCTGGGGCTAATGAAAAACTGTTTTTT. Its translation is CASSLQGAGANEKLFF.